Following are 18 T cell receptor beta chains from one sample sequenced in a study of T cell responses to AZD1222 COVID-19 vaccine. Only in-frame clones appear in the TCRdb table, and some are missing; sequencing was by immunoSEQ multiplex PCR. The sample records about 90,000 clones, 88% being singletons. The specimen comprised peripheral blood, sampled on day 0 of AZD1222 vaccination. The receptors derive from an adult in good health.

The chain joins TRBV9 to TRBJ1-4; D call uncertain. CDR1 SGDLS and CDR2 YYNGEE come from the germline V gene. This CDR3 has 15 residues. V lost 0 bases, J lost 2 bases, and 8 bases lay in between. The CDR3 sequence: CASSVAAHTNEKLFF. DNA of the CDR3: TGTGCCAGCAGCGTAGCTGCCCATACTAATGAAAAACTGTTTTTT.

The gene calls are TRBV11-3 and TRBJ2-5; D is possibly TRBD2 (6 bases). The CDR3 is made up of 14 amino acids. Germline V gene sequence: CDR1 SGHNT, CDR2 YENEEA. With 5 bases removed from V and 5 bases from J, the gap between germline ends came to 15 bases. The CDR3 here is CASSQTRSSETQYF. In nucleotides, the CDR3 is TGTGCCAGCAGCCAGACTAGATCTTCGGAGACCCAGTACTTC. The full variable domain, with the rest looked up from reference TRBV11-3 and TRBJ2-5, is EAGVVQSPRYKIIEKKQPVAFWCNPISGHNTLYWYLQNLGQGPELLIRYENEEAVDDSQLPKDRFSAERLKGVDSTLKIQPAELGDSAVYLCASSQTRSSETQYFGPGTRLLVL.

The chain carries TRBV19 and TRBJ1-5; the D is unclear. In germline, CDR1 is LNHDA, CDR2 SQIVND (reference sequence). V lost 4 bases to trimming and J lost 0 bases, with 10 bases between them. The CDR3 is 15 residues long. The CDR3 DNA reads as TGTGCCAGTAGTACATCGGACCGTAGCAATCAGCCCCAGCATTTT. It is translated as CASSTSDRSNQPQHF.

The chain recombines TRBV27 with TRBJ2-6; the D gene is possibly TRBD1 (5 bases). The CDR3 is made up of 15 amino acids. Germline V lookup: CDR1 MNHEY, CDR2 SMNVEV (reference sequence). V dropped 8 bases and J dropped 0 bases, with 11 bases sitting between them. CDR3 nucleotide sequence: TGTGCCAGCCGCAGGGTAATCTCTGGGGCCAACGTCCTGACTTTC. This codes for CASRRVISGANVLTF.

This chain uses TRBV5-5 with TRBJ1-2; 9 bases line up with TRBD1. Trimming removed 4 bases from V and 6 bases from J; junction bases left unmatched: 7. Germline lookup yields CDR1 SGHKS and CDR2 YYEKEE (reference sequence). The CDR3 covers 14 residues. The CDR3 reads CASSRQGEGNGYTF. The CDR3 coding sequence is TGTGCCAGCAGCCGACAGGGGGAAGGGAATGGCTACACCTTC.

The chain uses TRBV27 and TRBJ1-6; D is possibly TRBD1 (5 bases). The V end was cut by 3 bases, the J end by 10 bases, with 16 bases between. The CDR3 extends over 15 amino acids. The germline V gene has CDR1 MNHEY and CDR2 SMNVEV (reference sequence). The DNA of the CDR3 is TGTGCCAGCAGTTTCAATCCAGGGTCGGGCTCACCCCTCCACTTT. Residues: CASSFNPGSGSPLHF.

The rearrangement links TRBV4-1 to TRBJ2-7, with 13 bases matching TRBD2. The germline gives CDR1 MGHRA, CDR2 YSYEKL. The ends lost 5 bases at V and 6 bases at J; junction bases unmatched: 7. The CDR3 runs to 15 residues. CDR3 loop: CASSYGTSGIVEQYF. The CDR3 bases are TGCGCCAGCAGCTACGGGACTAGCGGGATTGTCGAGCAGTACTTC.

Only one count was recorded for this clone. This chain links TRBV19 with TRBJ2-2, with no clear D. CDR1 is LNHDA and CDR2 is SQIVND in the germline V gene (reference sequence). The CDR3 has 13 residues. Deletions cut 7 bases from V and 6 bases from J, with 12 bases between. CDR3 sequence: CASTSTLSGELFF. In DNA form, the CDR3 reads TGTGCCAGTACCTCTACACTCTCCGGGGAGCTGTTTTTT.

In its sample, this clone was seen once. The chain joins TRBV19 to TRBJ2-2; D perhaps matches TRBD1 (5 bases). V was shortened by 4 bases and J by 1 base, with 7 bases between the two germline ends. The CDR3 totals 14 residues. CDR1 is LNHDA and CDR2 is SQIVND in the germline V gene (reference sequence). In nucleotides, the CDR3 is TGTGCCAGTAGTACAGGACAGAACACCGGGGAGCTGTTTTTT. Encoded protein: CASSTGQNTGELFF. The full variable domain, in which reference TRBV19 and TRBJ2-2 provide the parts outside the CDR3, is DGGITQSPKYLFRKEGQNVTLSCEQNLNHDAMYWYRQDPGQGLRLIYYSQIVNDFQKGDIAEGYSVSREKKESFPLTVTSAQKNPTAFYLCASSTGQNTGELFFGEGSRLTVL.

The rearrangement uses TRBV2 and TRBJ1-3, with D perhaps TRBD1 (5 bases). This CDR3 comprises 15 residues. V shed 5 bases and J shed 4 bases, with 15 bases lying between them. Per the germline V gene, CDR1 is SNHLY and CDR2 is FYNNEI. The CDR3 loop reads CASSQGREPGNTIYF. CDR3 DNA sequence: TGTGCCAGCAGTCAGGGTCGAGAACCCGGAAACACCATATATTTT.

The chain couples TRBV5-4 to TRBJ2-7; tentative D call: TRBD1 (5 bases). V lost 4 bases to trimming and J lost 1 base, with 15 bases between them. There are 15 residues in the CDR3. Germline lookup yields CDR1 SGHNT and CDR2 YYREEE (reference sequence). CDR3 region: CASSRELRDSYEQYF. In DNA, the CDR3 is TGTGCCAGCAGCCGTGAACTCAGGGATTCCTACGAGCAGTACTTC.

This chain connects TRBV18 to TRBJ2-7; 9 nucleotides match TRBD1. After removal of 6 bases from V and 6 bases from J, the junction contained 6 bases not matched to a gene. Per the germline V gene, CDR1 is KGHSH and CDR2 is LQKENI. This CDR3 has 13 residues. CDR3 in amino acids: CASSGTGSSEQYF. The CDR3 DNA is TGTGCCAGCTCCGGGACAGGGTCGTCCGAGCAGTACTTC.

The sample holds one count of this clone. V is TRBV29-1 and J is TRBJ1-1; D possibly corresponds to TRBD1 (6 bases). CDR3 size: 12 residues. Germline V gene sequence: CDR1 SQVTM, CDR2 ANQGSEA. V was trimmed by 2 bases and J by 7 bases, leaving 11 bases between them. This CDR3 is CSVEWTANEAFF. CDR3 nucleotides: TGCAGCGTTGAATGGACAGCAAATGAAGCTTTCTTT.

V usage is TRBV11-2 and J usage is TRBJ1-2; D ambiguous. The length of the CDR3 is 14 residues. Trimming took off 1 base at V and 2 bases at J, with 8 bases between the two ends. Germline V gives CDR1 SGHAT, CDR2 FQNNGV. CDR3 residues: CASSLGGGNYGYTF. DNA for the CDR3: TGTGCCAGCAGCTTAGGGGGAGGGAACTATGGCTACACCTTC.

The chain uses TRBV24-1 and TRBJ2-1; the D is unclear. The V and J ends lost 4 bases and 5 bases respectively, with 11 bases between them. The CDR3 is 14 amino acids. The germline CDR1 and CDR2 sequences are KGHDR and SFDVKD. The CDR3 region is CATSDPGQDNEQFF. DNA of the CDR3: TGTGCCACCAGTGACCCCGGGCAGGACAATGAGCAGTTCTTC.

The chain employs TRBV7-9 and TRBJ2-3; TRBD2 agrees at 8 bases. After removal of 5 bases from V and 0 bases from J, the junction contained 4 bases not matched to a gene. The germline gives CDR1 SEHNR, CDR2 FQNEAQ (reference sequence). This CDR3 is built from 15 residues. This chain's CDR3 is CASSRSSGSTDTQYF. The CDR3 DNA follows: TGTGCCAGCAGCAGATCTAGCGGGAGCACAGATACGCAGTATTTT. Complete variable domain (other parts from reference TRBV7-9 and TRBJ2-3): DTGVSQNPRHKITKRGQNVTFRCDPISEHNRLYWYRQTLGQGPEFLTYFQNEAQLEKSRLLSDRFSAERPKGSFSTLEIQRTEQGDSAMYLCASSRSSGSTDTQYFGPGTRLTVL.

This clone is medium-sized within its sample. The chain links TRBV2 to TRBJ2-7; a weak D match, TRBD1 (6 bases). V gave up 6 bases and J gave up 3 bases, with 18 bases separating them. This CDR3 is built from 15 residues. Per the germline V gene, CDR1 is SNHLY and CDR2 is FYNNEI. Here the CDR3 DNA reads TGTGCCAGCAGCGGTACAGGGCTGAGGAACTACGAGCAGTACTTC. Protein: CASSGTGLRNYEQYF.

This sequence joins TRBV27 and TRBJ2-1, with D uncertain. Germline lookup yields CDR1 MNHEY and CDR2 SMNVEV (reference sequence). The CDR3 contains 15 residues. Trimming took off 5 bases at V and 6 bases at J, with 17 bases between the two ends. The CDR3, as DNA: TGTGCCAGCAGTCCCCCGGCCCTAGAGGTCAATGAGCAGTTCTTC. Protein: CASSPPALEVNEQFF.